This T cell receptor (beta chain) was recovered during a study of shared clonotypes between healthy human individuals. The sequenced material, unsorted PBMC DNA, was run on ten immunoSEQ deep assay plates. In the authors' workflow: ImmunoSEQ only sent back junction sequences with no quality scores, so filtering was done differently. Clones were read by immunoSEQ multiplex PCR, and TCRdb kept only the in-frame ones, dropping some. Clone size and the V and J calls come from that table; the DNA yielded D and trimming. The table records about 490,000 clones, more than 65% of them present only once. The donor population consisted of healthy HIV-negative adults with no recent acute infections or vaccinations. The CDR3 length is 15 residues. The germline CDR1 and CDR2 sequences are SGHNT and YYREEE (reference sequence). J was trimmed by 3 bases and V by 4 bases; bases with no gene match: 4.

The genes are TRBV5-4 and TRBJ2-7, with 13 bases aligning to TRBD2. The sample taken for sequencing was PBMCs. The sequence came from a woman aged 40 to 49 in good health. Some clones in this sample may be carry-over from other donors' samples. The CDR3 DNA reads TGTGCCAGCAGCCTACGACTAGCGGGAGGCTACGAGCAGTACTTC. Translating it yields CASSLRLAGGYEQYF.